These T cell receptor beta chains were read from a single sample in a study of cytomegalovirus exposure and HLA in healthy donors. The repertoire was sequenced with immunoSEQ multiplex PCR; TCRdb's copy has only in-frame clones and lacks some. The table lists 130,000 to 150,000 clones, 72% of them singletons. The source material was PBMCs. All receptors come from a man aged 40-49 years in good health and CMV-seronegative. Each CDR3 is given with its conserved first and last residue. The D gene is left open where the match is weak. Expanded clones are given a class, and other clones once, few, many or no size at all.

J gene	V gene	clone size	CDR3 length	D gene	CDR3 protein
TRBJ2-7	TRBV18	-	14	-	CASSPRQNSYEQYF
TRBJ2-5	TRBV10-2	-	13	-	CASNPTGVKTQYF
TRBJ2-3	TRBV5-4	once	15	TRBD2	CASSSELAGGPTQYF
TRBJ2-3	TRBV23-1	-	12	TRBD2	CASSQPGGTQYF
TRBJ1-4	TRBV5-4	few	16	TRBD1	CASSRYVQGAGEKLFF
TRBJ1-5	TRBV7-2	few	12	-	CASSLPNQPQHF
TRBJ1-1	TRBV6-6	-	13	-	CASIPRQIGEAFF
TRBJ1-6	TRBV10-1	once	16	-	CASPQFKGEINSPLHF
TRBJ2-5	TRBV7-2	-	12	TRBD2	CASGGRWETQYF
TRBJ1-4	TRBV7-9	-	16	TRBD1	CASSHPPDRGNEKLFF